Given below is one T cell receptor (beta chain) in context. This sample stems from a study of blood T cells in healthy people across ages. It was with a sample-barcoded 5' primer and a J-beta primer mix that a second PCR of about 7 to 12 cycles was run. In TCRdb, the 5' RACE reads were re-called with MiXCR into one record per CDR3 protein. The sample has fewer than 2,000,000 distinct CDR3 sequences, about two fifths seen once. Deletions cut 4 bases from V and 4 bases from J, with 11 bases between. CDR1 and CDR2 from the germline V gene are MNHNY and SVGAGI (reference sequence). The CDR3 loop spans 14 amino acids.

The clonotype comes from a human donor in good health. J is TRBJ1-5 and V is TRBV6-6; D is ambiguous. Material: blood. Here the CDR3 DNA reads TGTGCCAGCAGTTCAGTGGACGTAAATCAGCCCCAGCATTTT. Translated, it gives CASSSVDVNQPQHF.